A selection of T cell receptor beta chains follows, all from one sample in a study of tumor and adjacent non-tumor tissue in lung cancer. Via MiXCR, TCRdb re-called the multiplex PCR reads, giving one row per CDR3 protein. In the table there are 70,000 to 90,000 distinct CDR3 sequences, 75% to 90% of which are singletons. Specimen: lung tumor tissue. Receptors originate from a woman between 50 and 59 years old with non-small cell lung cancer. The CDR3 runs from the conserved cysteine through the conserved F or W. Each record gives: clone size, J gene, D gene, V gene, CDR3 protein, CDR3 DNA. D genes are given only for firm matches. Not every row has a clone size; where given, it reads once, few, many or a size class.

>.|TRBJ2-5|.|TRBV4-1
CASSQGGKGGGRETQYF
TGCGCCAGCAGCCAAGGTGGTAAGGGAGGGGGAAGAGAGACCCAGTACTTC
>.|TRBJ2-2|.|TRBV11-2
CASSLARYGELFF
TGTGCCAGCAGTTTAGCTAGGTACGGGGAGCTGTTTTTT
>.|TRBJ2-1|.|TRBV4-1
CASSQETSTGEQFF
TGCGCCAGCAGCCAAGAAACGAGTACCGGTGAGCAGTTCTTC
>.|TRBJ2-7|.|TRBV29-1
CGAETGRESYEQYF
TGCGGCGCTGAAACGGGCAGGGAAAGCTACGAGCAGTACTTC
>.|TRBJ2-2|.|TRBV11-2
CVSSLEQLGGELFF
TGTGTCAGCAGCTTAGAACAATTAGGCGGTGAACTGTTTTTT
>.|TRBJ2-1|TRBD1|TRBV6-2/TRBV6-3
CATSLGQGGYSERFF
TGTGCCACCAGTTTGGGACAGGGAGGGTACAGTGAGCGGTTCTTC
>.|TRBJ2-5|.|TRBV5-1
CASSFDQGETQYF
TGCGCCAGTAGCTTCGACCAAGGAGAGACCCAGTACTTC
>once|TRBJ1-2|.|TRBV14
CASSHARNYDNTF
TGTGCCAGCAGCCATGCTAGAAACTATGACAACACCTTC
>many|TRBJ1-4|TRBD1|TRBV6-1
CASAEGQGSEKLFF
TGTGCCAGCGCAGAGGGACAGGGTTCTGAAAAACTGTTTTTT
>.|TRBJ2-1|TRBD2|TRBV29-1
CNATIGTSDYNEQFF
TGCAACGCTACCATCGGGACTAGCGATTACAATGAGCAGTTCTTC
>.|TRBJ2-7|TRBD2|TRBV29-1
CSVVLAGAFDKQYF
TGCAGCGTTGTTTTAGCGGGAGCTTTCGACAAGCAGTACTTC
>once|TRBJ2-7|TRBD1|TRBV10-3
CTISPGTGNSYKQYF
TGTACCATCAGTCCCGGGACAGGGAACTCCTACAAGCAGTACTTC
>.|TRBJ2-1|.|TRBV20-1
CSANPSWAHNEQFF
TGCAGTGCTAATCCTAGTTGGGCCCACAATGAACAGTTCTTC
>.|TRBJ1-1|.|TRBV6-2/TRBV6-3
CASSPTGSLMNTEAFF
TGTGCCAGCAGTCCGACAGGCTCCTTGATGAACACTGAAGCTTTCTTT
>.|TRBJ2-2|.|TRBV5-4
CASSTGTKGRGELFF
TGTGCCAGCAGCACGGGGACCAAGGGTAGGGGAGAGCTGTTTTTT
>.|TRBJ2-1|TRBD1|TRBV28
CANSSLGQEGNEQFF
TGTGCCAATAGTTCGTTGGGACAGGAAGGCAATGAGCAGTTCTTC
>many|TRBJ2-6|.|TRBV20-1
CSARDQGAGANVLTF
TGCAGTGCTAGAGATCAAGGGGCAGGGGCCAACGTCCTGACTTTC
>.|TRBJ2-1|TRBD2|TRBV10-3
CAMTGLAGASSSYNEQFF
TGTGCCATGACGGGACTAGCGGGAGCCTCAAGCTCCTACAATGAGCAGTTCTTC
>.|TRBJ1-5|.|TRBV6-5
CVSSPDSNSNQPQHF
TGTGTCAGCAGTCCTGACAGCAATAGCAATCAGCCCCAGCATTTT
>few|TRBJ2-1|.|TRBV10-3
CAISIGQTNNEQFF
TGTGCCATCAGTATAGGACAGACCAACAATGAGCAGTTCTTC
>.|TRBJ2-5|TRBD2|TRBV4-2
CASSQGTGLDYVTQYF
TGTGCCAGCAGCCAAGGCACGGGACTAGACTATGTGACCCAGTACTTC
>.|TRBJ2-2|.|TRBV6-5
CASSSDMGRTGELFF
TGTGCCAGCAGCTCCGACATGGGGCGCACCGGGGAGCTGTTTTTT
>once|TRBJ2-2|TRBD1|TRBV6-2/TRBV6-3
CANILDRHAGELFF
TGTGCCAACATTCTGGACAGGCACGCCGGGGAGCTGTTTTTT
>.|TRBJ2-5|TRBD1|TRBV20-1
CSATTGTVQETQYF
TGCAGTGCTACAACTGGGACAGTCCAAGAGACCCAGTACTTC
>.|TRBJ1-2|.|TRBV6-2/TRBV6-3
CVSSNIRTSYTF
TGTGTCAGCAGTAATATCCGGACTAGCTACACATTC
>many|TRBJ1-5|.|TRBV10-2
CASSVGHHYSNQPQHF
TGCGCCAGCAGTGTGGGACACCATTATAGCAATCAGCCCCAGCATTTT
>.|TRBJ2-6|.|TRBV7-9
CVSSYKTLSGANVLTF
TGTGTCAGCAGCTATAAAACACTCTCTGGGGCCAACGTCCTGACTTTC
>.|TRBJ2-6|.|TRBV4-3
CTSSQDAGLSGAKVLTF
TGCACCAGCAGCCAAGACGCAGGTTTATCTGGGGCCAAGGTCCTGACTTTC
>.|TRBJ1-5|.|TRBV4-2
CAGSNDLERATDTQHF
TGTGCCGGCAGCAACGATCTCGAGAGAGCGACAGATACGCAGCATTTT
>.|TRBJ2-7|.|TRBV28
CANSSLGLYEQYF
TGTGCCAACAGTTCTCTAGGGCTGTACGAGCAGTACTTC
>.|TRBJ2-1|.|TRBV16
CASSQRRNNDQFF
TGTGCCAGCAGCCAGAGACGTAATAATGACCAGTTCTTC
>.|TRBJ2-3|.|TRBV4-3
CASSQDYTGIDTQYF
TGCGCCAGCAGCCAAGACTATACAGGCATAGATACGCAGTATTTT
>.|TRBJ2-7|.|TRBV6-1
CASSEWAGPYYEQYF
TGTGCCAGCAGTGAATGGGCGGGTCCCTACTACGAGCAGTACTTC
>.|TRBJ2-7|.|TRBV5-6
CVSTETGVPYEQYF
TGTGTCAGTACCGAGACGGGGGTTCCCTACGAGCAGTACTTC
>many|TRBJ1-5|TRBD1|TRBV28
CASSFFRGGREPQHF
TGTGCCAGCAGTTTTTTCAGAGGGGGCCGTGAGCCCCAGCATTTT
>few|TRBJ2-7|TRBD1|TRBV11-1
CASIHWDSSYELYF
TGTGCCAGCATCCATTGGGACAGCTCCTACGAGCTGTACTTC
>many|TRBJ2-5|TRBD2|TRBV5-1
CASSGGLGETQYF
TGCGCCAGCAGCGGGGGACTAGGAGAGACCCAGTACTTC